The 13 T cell receptor beta chains given below trace back to one sample, sequenced in a study of spatial heterogeneity in lung cancer. Antigen specificity for these receptors is unknown. Study conclusions and caveats: Counts that tracked tumor mutation counts were those of expanded intratumoral alpha and beta TCRs.

The time point is: sample taken at primary tumor resection. From the 5' RACE reads, TCRdb called clonotypes with MiXCR, one entry per CDR3 protein. The table includes thousands of distinct CDR3 sequences, around 7.8% detected once. The sample in question was lung tumor tissue, obtained at surgery. Receptor source: a female donor with early-stage non-small cell lung cancer.

In its sample, this clonotype is medium-sized (0.01 to 0.1%). The chain is built from TRBV20-1 and TRBJ2-5; D is uncertain. The CDR3 contains 13 residues. Germline V CDR1 and CDR2: DFQATT, SNEGSKA (reference sequence). The V gene lost 6 bases and the J gene lost 11 bases, with 22 bases spanning the gap. CDR3 sequence (DNA): TGCAGTGCCCTCAGCCAGGTTCCGAATAAACAGTACTTC. This sequence encodes CSALSQVPNKQYF.

J is TRBJ1-4 and V is TRBV18; 7 bases are shared with TRBD1. Germline CDR1 reads KGHSH; CDR2 reads LQKENI. There are 14 residues in the CDR3. The junction had 0 bases not matched to a gene; V was cut back by 3 bases and J by 2 bases. The DNA of the CDR3 is TGTGCCAGCTCACCGGACAGGACTAATGAAAAACTGTTTTTT. Amino acid sequence: CASSPDRTNEKLFF.

This clonotype is medium-sized in the sample. The chain joins TRBV25-1 to TRBJ1-2; TRBD1 aligns across 8 bases. Trimming cost V 6 bases and J 2 bases; bases outside gene matches: 5. The CDR3 is made up of 14 amino acids. The V gene's germline CDR1 is MGHDK and CDR2 SYGVNS. The CDR3 coding sequence is TGTGCCAGCAGAGGCTCAGGGGGCAACTATGGCTACACCTTC. As protein: CASRGSGGNYGYTF.

This clonotype was observed at least ten times. CDR3 DNA sequence: TGTGCCAGCAGCCAGGACAACCAAGAGACCCAGTACTTC. Translation: CASSQDNQETQYF. The rearrangement links TRBV7-9 to TRBJ2-5, with D possibly TRBD1 on 5 matching bases. The CDR3 is 13 residues long. V lost 5 bases and J 0 bases, leaving 7 bases between the germline ends. The germline V gene has CDR1 SEHNR and CDR2 FQNEAQ (reference sequence).

The rearrangement joins TRBV7-2 to TRBJ2-2; 10 bases line up with TRBD2. The germline V gene has CDR1 SGHTA and CDR2 FQGNSA. Trimming cost V 4 bases and J 1 base; bases outside gene matches: 3. The CDR3 sequence is 16 residues long. The CDR3 DNA sequence: TGTGCCAGCAGCTCCATAGCGGGAGGGAACACCGGGGAGCTGTTTTTT. Translation gives CASSSIAGGNTGELFF.

The chain recombines TRBV11-2 with TRBJ2-7; possible D gene TRBD1, 6 bases. The ends were cut back, 3 bases at V and 4 bases at J, with 10 bases in the middle. Per the germline V gene, CDR1 is SGHAT and CDR2 is FQNNGV. This CDR3 region has 13 residues. The CDR3 nucleotides are TGTGCCAGCAGCTTCCGACAGGATTACGAGCAGTACTTC. This codes for CASSFRQDYEQYF.

This clonotype came up a few times. The rearrangement joins TRBV20-1 to TRBJ2-3; weak D call: TRBD2 (5 bases). V was shortened by 0 bases and J by 0 bases, with 16 bases between the two germline ends. Germline CDR1 is DFQATT and CDR2 is SNEGSKA (reference sequence). The CDR3 is made up of 17 amino acids. The CDR3 bases are TGCAGTGCTAGAGATATAGAGTGGGAGATAAGCACAGATACGCAGTATTTT. It specifies CSARDIEWEISTDTQYF.

This clonotype is medium-sized. V and J are TRBV11-1 and TRBJ2-7; maybe TRBD2 (5 bases). Germline-derived CDR1 and CDR2 are SGHAT and FQDESV (reference sequence). This CDR3 is built from 15 residues. The germline V and J ends were trimmed by 2 bases and 4 bases, with 15 bases remaining between them. The CDR3 coding sequence is TGTGCCAGCAGCTTAACGGACTCGGGCGGTTACGAGCAGTACTTC. The encoded protein is CASSLTDSGGYEQYF. Drawing the rest from reference TRBV11-1 and TRBJ2-7, the complete variable domain is EAEVAQSPRYKITEKSQAVAFWCDPISGHATLYWYRQILGQGPELLVQFQDESVVDDSQLPKDRFSAERLKGVDSTLKIQPAELGDSAMYLCASSLTDSGGYEQYFGPGTRLTVT.

This clonotype was seen repeatedly, ten times or more. The chain is built from TRBV27 and TRBJ2-1; D gene uncertain. The ends were cut back, 5 bases at V and 10 bases at J, with 15 bases in the middle. Germline CDR1 and CDR2: MNHEY and SMNVEV (reference sequence). This CDR3 is built from 13 residues. This CDR3 reads CASSEDVYAEQFF. The CDR3 nucleotides read TGTGCCAGCAGTGAGGACGTTTATGCCGAGCAGTTCTTC.

In its sample, this clonotype ranks as medium-sized. V gene TRBV2 combines with J gene TRBJ2-1; D is perhaps TRBD2 (6 bases). V shed 3 bases and J shed 7 bases, with 19 bases lying between them. The CDR3 contains 16 residues. The germline gives CDR1 SNHLY, CDR2 FYNNEI. CDR3 loop: CASSEGIEEGRNEQFF. The CDR3 bases are TGTGCCAGCAGTGAGGGGATAGAGGAGGGGAGAAATGAGCAGTTCTTC.

In its sample, this clonotype ranks as medium-sized. The chain uses TRBV14 and TRBJ2-7; D unclear. V shed 4 bases and J shed 7 bases, with 14 bases lying between them. CDR1 and CDR2 from the germline V gene are SGHDN and FVKESK. The CDR3 consists of 13 residues. CDR3 sequence: CASSLTWRREQYF. The CDR3 DNA sequence: TGTGCCAGCAGCCTTACGTGGCGCCGGGAGCAGTACTTC.

In this sample, this clonotype turned up many times. V and J are TRBV5-1 and TRBJ1-1; 8 nucleotides align to TRBD1. The ends lost 5 bases at V and 1 base at J; junction bases unmatched: 13. Germline V gene data show CDR1 as SGHRS and CDR2 as YFSETQ. CDR3 length: 17 amino acids. The CDR3 DNA reads as TGCGCCAGCAGTCGCAGTCTACAGGGGGTGACGAACACTGAAGCTTTCTTT. Its protein product is CASSRSLQGVTNTEAFF.

This clonotype was observed at least ten times. V and J are TRBV11-3 and TRBJ2-1; TRBD2 matches at 8 bases. The CDR3 sequence is 16 residues long. The germline V gene encodes CDR1 SGHNT and CDR2 YENEEA. The J segment lost 7 bases and the V segment lost 4 bases, leaving 12 bases of the junction unmatched. As DNA, the CDR3 is TGTGCCAGCAGCTACGTGGGAGCGGGAGTGGGGAATGAGCAGTTCTTC. Translating gives CASSYVGAGVGNEQFF.